The next 13 T cell receptor beta chains were all read from a single sample in a study of blood T cell repertoires in COVID-19. Sequencing was performed with immunoSEQ multiplex PCR; in TCRdb, only in-frame clones are kept and a portion is missing. The profile shows some 400,000 clones, roughly 89% of them singletons. Specimen: PBMCs or T cells enriched from blood (not recorded which). These receptors were collected from a woman younger than 45 who had recovered from COVID-19.

This rearrangement joins TRBV11-2 to TRBJ2-5, with unresolved D. V was shortened by 1 base and J by 7 bases, with 16 bases between the two germline ends. The CDR3 is 15 amino acids. In germline, CDR1 is SGHAT, CDR2 FQNNGV. The CDR3 DNA reads as TGTGCCAGCAGCTTAGTCGGTGGTCCCAGGTGGACCCAGTACTTC. Its protein is CASSLVGGPRWTQYF.

CDR3 sequence: CASSIPRGPNTEAFF. Written as DNA, the CDR3 is TGTGCCAGTAGTATCCCTCGTGGGCCGAACACTGAAGCTTTCTTT. V usage is TRBV19 and J usage is TRBJ1-1; D unclear. V shed 3 bases and J shed 1 base, with 12 bases lying between them. The CDR3 extends over 15 amino acids. Germline V lookup: CDR1 LNHDA, CDR2 SQIVND (reference sequence). Looking up the rest from reference TRBV19 and TRBJ1-1 gives the full variable domain: DGGITQSPKYLFRKEGQNVTLSCEQNLNHDAMYWYRQDPGQGLRLIYYSQIVNDFQKGDIAEGYSVSREKKESFPLTVTSAQKNPTAFYLCASSIPRGPNTEAFFGQGTRLTVV.

The chain is built from TRBV29-1 and TRBJ2-1; D may be TRBD2 (7 bases). The V and J ends lost 4 bases and 8 bases respectively, with 12 bases between them. The length of the CDR3 is 12 residues. In germline, CDR1 is SQVTM, CDR2 ANQGSEA. The CDR3 here is CSVVRGADEQFF. The CDR3 coding sequence is TGCAGCGTTGTTCGGGGGGCGGATGAGCAGTTCTTC.

The chain combines TRBV19 with TRBJ1-6; no reliable D call. Germline V gene sequence: CDR1 LNHDA, CDR2 SQIVND (reference sequence). The CDR3 has 13 amino acids. Trimming shortened V by 3 bases and J by 7 bases, and 7 bases separated the two germline ends. The CDR3 region is CASSIRSNSPLHF. The CDR3 DNA reads TGTGCCAGTAGTATTAGATCGAATTCACCCCTCCACTTT.

The chain joins TRBV5-1 to TRBJ1-2, with 9 positions matching TRBD1. V shed 3 bases and J 0 bases; nucleotides not matched to a gene: 6. The CDR3 contains 16 residues. Germline CDR1 reads SGHRS; CDR2 reads YFSETQ. The CDR3 protein is CASSSQGAATNYGYTF. The CDR3 coding sequence is TGCGCCAGCAGCTCACAGGGGGCAGCAACTAACTATGGCTACACCTTC.

This rearrangement joins TRBV9 to TRBJ2-4; TRBD2 aligns across 7 bases. V shed 4 bases, J shed 8 bases, and the junction held 15 bases outside the gene matches. CDR1 and CDR2 (germline): SGDLS, YYNGEE. The CDR3 has 16 residues. DNA of the CDR3: TGTGCCAGCAGCACGCAAGGGAGGGCTCGGCGGGACATTCAGTACTTC. Protein product: CASSTQGRARRDIQYF.

The chain combines TRBV14 with TRBJ2-5; D unclear. The V end was cut by 5 bases, the J end by 4 bases, with 8 bases between. From germline, CDR1 is SGHDN and CDR2 FVKESK. The CDR3 is 12 amino acids. The CDR3: CASSTHIETQYF. The DNA for the CDR3 is TGTGCCAGCAGCACGCACATAGAGACCCAGTACTTC.

Written as DNA, the CDR3 is TGTGCCACCGTTGACAGGAACACTGAAGCTTTCTTT. It codes for CATVDRNTEAFF. The J gene is TRBJ1-1, the V gene TRBV24-1; tentatively, D is TRBD1 (5 bases). The germline V gene encodes CDR1 KGHDR and CDR2 SFDVKD. CDR3 length: 12 amino acids. Trimming removed 9 bases at V and 1 base at J, with 8 bases between.

The chain combines TRBV9 with TRBJ2-7; 7 bases fit TRBD1. V lost 4 bases and J lost 2; bases outside the gene matches: 12. The CDR3 is made up of 16 amino acids. CDR1 and CDR2 (germline): SGDLS, YYNGEE. CDR3 sequence reads: CASSSNRGPTPYEQYF. The CDR3 DNA is TGTGCCAGCAGCTCTAACAGGGGACCTACGCCCTACGAGCAGTACTTC.

This clone was found once. The V and J genes are TRBV6-5 and TRBJ1-1; perhaps TRBD1 as D (5 bases). The V gene's germline CDR1 is MNHEY and CDR2 SVGAGI. CDR3 length equals 14 residues. V dropped 6 bases and J dropped 5 bases, with 16 bases sitting between them. In DNA, the CDR3 is TGTGCCAGCAGACACCTCCCGGGGGATACTGAAGCTTTCTTT. Translation gives CASRHLPGDTEAFF.

The gene calls are TRBV19 and TRBJ1-5, with TRBD1 as a possible D gene (6 bases). This CDR3 has 19 amino acids. CDR1 and CDR2 (germline): LNHDA, SQIVND (reference sequence). Between the trimmed V and J ends, which lost 3 bases and 1 base, there was a span of 22 bases. CDR3 nucleotide sequence: TGTGCCAGTAGTATGCTTCAGGGGTTGGGTATGGGAAGCAATCAGCCCCAGCATTTT. Translation: CASSMLQGLGMGSNQPQHF.

The DNA of the CDR3 is TGTGCCAGCAGTTATGATACTAGCGGTGCCTACGAGCAGTACTTC. Its protein product is CASSYDTSGAYEQYF. The rearrangement joins TRBV6-5 to TRBJ2-7, with 8 bases that match TRBD2. The CDR3 consists of 15 residues. V dropped 3 bases and J dropped 2; count of bases not matched to a gene: 6. Germline V lookup: CDR1 MNHEY, CDR2 SVGAGI.

J is TRBJ2-3 and V is TRBV5-1; perhaps TRBD2 as D (5 bases). Germline loops: CDR1 SGHRS, CDR2 YFSETQ. Deletions cut 4 bases from V and 4 bases from J, with 7 bases between. The length of the CDR3 is 12 residues. CDR3 nucleotides: TGCGCCAGCAGCCGGACTGCAGATACGCAGTATTTT. Translation gives CASSRTADTQYF. The whole variable domain, filled in from reference TRBV5-1 and TRBJ2-3, reads KAGVTQTPRYLIKTRGQQVTLSCSPISGHRSVSWYQQTPGQGLQFLFEYFSETQRNKGNFPGRFSGRQFSNSRSEMNVSTLELGDSALYLCASSRTADTQYFGPGTRLTVL.